A single sample is the source of the 12 T cell receptor beta chains below, sequenced in a study of T-cell memory formation after mild COVID-19. Each CDR3 protein is one row after TCRdb ran MiXCR on the 5' RACE reads. The sample holds some 320,000 distinct CDR3 sequences, 15% to 20% seen once. The sample consisted of PBMCs or a T cell subset sorted from them (not recorded which). The receptors derive from a man between 18 and 29 years old who had mild COVID-19 (a few samples of this study predate the infection). Cell type and time point are not known.

In this sample, this clonotype turned up a few times. The chain recombines TRBV7-8 with TRBJ2-1; TRBD1 matches at 7 bases. V shed 5 bases and J 0 bases; nucleotides not matched to a gene: 7. This CDR3 region has 16 residues. The germline V gene encodes CDR1 SGHVS and CDR2 FQNEAQ. CDR3 amino acids: CASSVDGTASYNEQFF. For the CDR3, the DNA is TGTGCCAGCAGCGTCGATGGGACAGCCTCCTACAATGAGCAGTTCTTC.

The chain combines TRBV7-2 with TRBJ2-7; D is perhaps TRBD1 (6 bases). This CDR3 region has 15 residues. V lost 0 bases, J lost 2 bases, and 11 bases lay in between. Germline V gene data show CDR1 as SGHTA and CDR2 as FQGNSA. In nucleotides, the CDR3 is TGTGCCAGCAGCTTAGCGCGCAGGGACACCTACGAGCAGTACTTC. Protein product: CASSLARRDTYEQYF. Based on the CDR3 plus reference TRBV7-2 and TRBJ2-7, the full variable domain is GAGVSQSPSNKVTEKGKDVELRCDPISGHTALYWYRQSLGQGLEFLIYFQGNSAPDKSGLPSDRFSAERTGGSVSTLTIQRTQQEDSAVYLCASSLARRDTYEQYFGPGTRLTVT.

This chain links TRBV3-1 with TRBJ2-1, with 7 nucleotides matching TRBD2. The V and J ends lost 0 bases and 9 bases, in that order; junction bases with no gene match: 8. The CDR3 totals 15 residues. Germline CDR1 is LGHDT and CDR2 is YNNKEL (reference sequence). The DNA for the CDR3 is TGTGCCAGCAGCCAAGATATTTCGGGGGGACGTGAGCAGTTCTTC. Encoded protein: CASSQDISGGREQFF.

This clonotype was observed a handful of times. The V gene is TRBV4-3, the J gene TRBJ1-5, with D unclear. CDR3 length equals 13 residues. V was cut by 5 bases and J by 7 bases, with 12 bases left in between. Germline V gene data show CDR1 as LGHNA and CDR2 as YSLEER. In nucleotides, the CDR3 is TGCGCCAGCAGCGAAACTACGGGACAGCCCCAGCATTTT. This codes for CASSETTGQPQHF.

A word on this clonotype: The junction departs from the called germline gene at one end, perhaps through a read error. This chain connects TRBV20-1 to TRBJ1-1; D unresolved. The CDR3 totals 10 residues. Germline CDR1 is DFQATT and CDR2 is SNEGSKA (reference sequence). CDR3: CSAKAYRSGF. The CDR3, as DNA: TGCAGTGCTAAGGCCTACCGAAGTGGCTTT.

This rearrangement joins TRBV6-5 to TRBJ2-7; maybe TRBD1 (6 bases). Germline-derived CDR1 and CDR2 are MNHEY and SVGAGI. The CDR3 is 14 residues long. The V and J ends lost 8 bases and 1 base respectively, with 15 bases between them. CDR3 bases: TGTGCCAGCGCAACCCGGACAGAGTCCTACGAGCAGTACGTC. Translated: CASATRTESYEQYV.

The chain couples TRBV11-2 to TRBJ2-3; D is possibly TRBD2 (6 bases). Trimming stripped 3 bases from V and 0 bases from J, with 10 bases between. The CDR3 is 15 residues long. Germline V gene data show CDR1 as SGHAT and CDR2 as FQNNGV. As DNA, the CDR3 is TGTGCCAGCAGCTTTGGAGGGATTAGCACAGATACGCAGTATTTT. Its protein is CASSFGGISTDTQYF.

In its sample, this clonotype was seen many times. The rearrangement uses TRBV9 and TRBJ2-3; perhaps TRBD2 as D (6 bases). Germline CDR1 and CDR2: SGDLS and YYNGEE. The CDR3 is made up of 14 amino acids. V shed 3 bases and J shed 1 base, with 9 bases lying between them. In DNA form, the CDR3 reads TGTGCCAGCAGCGACTTAGCGGGCACAGATACGCAGTATTTT. Translation: CASSDLAGTDTQYF.

With regard to this clonotype: One junction end does not reproduce the germline sequence, and a read error may be involved. The chain has TRBV11-2 and TRBJ2-5; D gene ambiguous. Germline-derived CDR1 and CDR2 are SGHAT and FQNNGV. CDR3 length: 11 amino acids. The CDR3: CASSLQETKYF. The CDR3 bases are TGTGCCAGCAGCCTACAAGAGACCAAGTACTTC.

This clonotype appeared a few times. CDR3 sequence: CASSYGQSGSYEQYF. DNA of the CDR3: TGTGCCAGCAGTTACGGGCAGAGCGGCTCCTACGAGCAGTACTTC. The rearrangement joins TRBV6-5 to TRBJ2-7, with D possibly matching TRBD2 (5 bases). Deletions cut 2 bases from V and 0 bases from J, with 11 bases between. The CDR3 contains 15 residues. The germline V gene encodes CDR1 MNHEY and CDR2 SVGAGI.

This clonotype turned up a few times. The V gene is TRBV6-6, the J gene TRBJ2-5, with 8 bases aligning to TRBD2. The CDR3 spans 13 residues. Germline V CDR1 and CDR2: MNHNY, SVGAGI (reference sequence). With V trimmed by 7 bases and J by 5 bases, 6 bases remained unmatched. CDR3: CASKVAGRETQYF. For the CDR3, the DNA is TGTGCCAGCAAGGTAGCGGGGAGGGAGACCCAGTACTTC.

This clonotype was picked up a small number of times. The chain combines TRBV24-1 with TRBJ1-1; 8 positions agree with TRBD1. Germline-derived CDR1 and CDR2 are KGHDR and SFDVKD. V shed 9 bases, J shed 0 bases, and the junction held 11 bases outside the gene matches. The CDR3 is made up of 16 amino acids. CDR3 nucleotide sequence: TGTGCCACCCCACGGACAGGGTGGGCCATGAACACTGAAGCTTTCTTT. Translation gives CATPRTGWAMNTEAFF.